This T cell receptor (beta chain) was retrieved from a study of blood T cells in healthy people across ages. Study-level points and caveats: Naive CD4+ cells and diversity were both higher in long-lived donors than in aged donors.

Comment on this clonotype: Its antigen remains unidentified.

Every donor contributed 7.5 to 10 milliliters of peripheral blood by blood draw. The use of a sample-barcoded 5' primer and a J-beta primer mix characterized a second PCR of about 6 to 11 cycles. Every cDNA was tagged by a template-switch adaptor with 12 random nucleotides. Researchers report that each sample yielded at least 2.5 million CDR3-containing paired-end reads. One entry per CDR3 protein results from TCRdb running MiXCR on the 5' RACE reads. The profile shows roughly 500,000 distinct CDR3 sequences, 27% of them singletons. V shed 4 bases and J shed 8 bases, with 18 bases lying between them. This CDR3 contains 15 residues. Per the germline V gene, CDR1 is SGHTA and CDR2 is FQGNSA.

The sequencing input was blood. The receptor was derived from a woman in her 70s in good health. The rearrangement joins TRBV7-2 to TRBJ2-1; D is possibly TRBD2 (7 bases). CDR3: CASSSRAGGAYEQFF. Written as DNA, the CDR3 is TGTGCCAGCAGCTCCAGAGCTGGGGGGGCCTATGAGCAGTTCTTC.